The 6 T cell receptor beta chains presented below share a single source sample, sequenced in a study of T cell responses to AZD1222 COVID-19 vaccine. Generated by immunoSEQ multiplex PCR, the TCRdb table keeps only in-frame clones and is missing some. The data contain around 94,000 clones, around nine tenths of them singletons. The sample consisted of peripheral blood, taken on day 0 of AZD1222 vaccination. The receptors were gathered from an adult in good health.

The V and J genes are TRBV19 and TRBJ1-5; D perhaps matches TRBD1 (5 bases). V lost 0 bases to trimming and J lost 4 bases, with 16 bases between them. The germline gives CDR1 LNHDA, CDR2 SQIVND (reference sequence). This CDR3 is built from 17 residues. The DNA for the CDR3 is TGTGCCAGTAGTATAGACTCCTTGAGGGGAACGAATCAGCCCCAGCATTTT. As protein: CASSIDSLRGTNQPQHF.

This chain uses TRBV5-1 with TRBJ2-1, with D hard to call. Trimming cost V 1 base and J 6 bases, with 5 bases left between them. The CDR3 contains 12 residues. Germline-derived CDR1 and CDR2 are SGHRS and YFSETQ. The CDR3 nucleotides read TGCGCCAGCAGCTTGTATGGCAATGAGCAGTTCTTC. Its protein product is CASSLYGNEQFF.

This rearrangement joins TRBV3-1 (or the pseudogene TRBV3-2) to TRBJ1-1; 7 bases match TRBD1. This CDR3 contains 15 residues. Germline CDR1 is LGHDT and CDR2 is YNNKEL (reference sequence). The V and J ends lost 3 bases and 5 bases, in that order; junction bases with no gene match: 9. The CDR3 loop reads CASSHQQGRTTEAFF. In DNA form, the CDR3 reads TGTGCCAGCAGCCACCAACAGGGGCGAACTACTGAAGCTTTCTTT.

The chain joins TRBV29-1 to TRBJ1-2; 7 bases agree with TRBD1. Unmatched junction bases numbered 11, after V lost 2 bases and J lost 5 bases. Germline V lookup: CDR1 SQVTM, CDR2 ANQGSEA. CDR3 length: 15 residues. As DNA, the CDR3 is TGCAGCGTTGAAAGTCAGGCAGGGGGAAGATATGGCTACACCTTC. This translates into CSVESQAGGRYGYTF.

V is TRBV5-1 and J is TRBJ1-6, with D perhaps matching TRBD1 (6 bases). Germline CDR1 reads SGHRS; CDR2 reads YFSETQ. Trimming removed 0 bases from V and 8 bases from J, with 9 bases in between. CDR3 size: 14 residues. CDR3 sequence: CASSLDREDSPLHF. CDR3 nucleotides: TGCGCCAGCAGCTTGGACAGGGAGGATTCACCCCTCCACTTT.

This sequence joins TRBV10-2 and TRBJ2-3; 11 bases are shared with TRBD2. The germline CDR1 and CDR2 sequences are WSHSY and SAAADI. V shed 4 bases, J shed 2 bases, and the junction held 8 bases outside the gene matches. The length of the CDR3 is 17 residues. The CDR3 region is CASSGGLAGGSTDTQYF. The CDR3 DNA follows: TGCGCCAGCAGTGGAGGTCTAGCGGGGGGTTCCACAGATACGCAGTATTTT.